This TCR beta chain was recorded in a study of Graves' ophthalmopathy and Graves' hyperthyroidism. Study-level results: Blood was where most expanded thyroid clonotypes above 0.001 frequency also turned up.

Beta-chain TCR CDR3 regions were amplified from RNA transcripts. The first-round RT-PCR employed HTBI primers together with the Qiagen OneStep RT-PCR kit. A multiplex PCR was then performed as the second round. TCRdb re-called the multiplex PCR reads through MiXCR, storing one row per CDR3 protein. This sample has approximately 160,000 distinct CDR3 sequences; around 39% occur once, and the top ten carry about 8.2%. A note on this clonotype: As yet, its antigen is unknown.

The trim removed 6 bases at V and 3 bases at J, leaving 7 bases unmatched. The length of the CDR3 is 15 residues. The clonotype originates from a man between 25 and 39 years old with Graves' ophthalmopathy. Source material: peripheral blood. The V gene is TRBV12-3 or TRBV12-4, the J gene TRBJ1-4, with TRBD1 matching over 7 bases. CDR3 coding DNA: TGTGCCAGCAGACTCGGACAGGCGTCTAATGAAAAACTGTTTTTT. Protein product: CASRLGQASNEKLFF.